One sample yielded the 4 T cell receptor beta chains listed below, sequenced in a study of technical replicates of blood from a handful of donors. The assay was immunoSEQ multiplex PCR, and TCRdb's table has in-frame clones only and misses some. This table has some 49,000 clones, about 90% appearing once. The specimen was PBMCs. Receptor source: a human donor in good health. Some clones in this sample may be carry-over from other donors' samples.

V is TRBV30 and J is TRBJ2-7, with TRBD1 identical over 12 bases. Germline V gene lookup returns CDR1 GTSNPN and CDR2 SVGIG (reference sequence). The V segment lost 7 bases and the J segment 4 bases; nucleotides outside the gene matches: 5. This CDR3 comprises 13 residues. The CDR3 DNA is TGTGCCTTGGGGACAGGGGGCAAATACGAGCAGTACTTC. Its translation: CALGTGGKYEQYF.

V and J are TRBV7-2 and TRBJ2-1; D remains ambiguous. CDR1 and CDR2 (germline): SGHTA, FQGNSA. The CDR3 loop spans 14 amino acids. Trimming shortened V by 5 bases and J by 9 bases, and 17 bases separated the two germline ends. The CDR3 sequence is CASSPSIDPGEQFF. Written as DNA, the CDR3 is TGTGCCAGCAGCCCGAGCATCGATCCTGGTGAGCAGTTCTTC.

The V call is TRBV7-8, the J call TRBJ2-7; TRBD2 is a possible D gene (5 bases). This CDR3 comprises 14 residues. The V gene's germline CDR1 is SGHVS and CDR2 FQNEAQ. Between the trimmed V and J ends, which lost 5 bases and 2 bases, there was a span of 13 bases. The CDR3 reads CASSPRAAAYEQYF. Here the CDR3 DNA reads TGTGCCAGCAGCCCGAGGGCTGCAGCCTACGAGCAGTACTTC. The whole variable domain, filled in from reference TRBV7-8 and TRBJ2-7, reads GAGVSQSPRYKVAKRGQDVALRCDPISGHVSLFWYQQALGQGPEFLTYFQNEAQLDKSGLPSDRFFAERPEGSVSTLKIQRTQQEDSAVYLCASSPRAAAYEQYFGPGTRLTVT.

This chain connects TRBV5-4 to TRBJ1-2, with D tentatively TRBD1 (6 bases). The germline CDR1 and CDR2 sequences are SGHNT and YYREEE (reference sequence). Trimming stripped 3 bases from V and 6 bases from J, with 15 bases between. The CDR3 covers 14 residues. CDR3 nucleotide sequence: TGTGCCAGCAGCTCTCGGGACACCTGGGATGGCTACACCTTC. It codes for CASSSRDTWDGYTF.